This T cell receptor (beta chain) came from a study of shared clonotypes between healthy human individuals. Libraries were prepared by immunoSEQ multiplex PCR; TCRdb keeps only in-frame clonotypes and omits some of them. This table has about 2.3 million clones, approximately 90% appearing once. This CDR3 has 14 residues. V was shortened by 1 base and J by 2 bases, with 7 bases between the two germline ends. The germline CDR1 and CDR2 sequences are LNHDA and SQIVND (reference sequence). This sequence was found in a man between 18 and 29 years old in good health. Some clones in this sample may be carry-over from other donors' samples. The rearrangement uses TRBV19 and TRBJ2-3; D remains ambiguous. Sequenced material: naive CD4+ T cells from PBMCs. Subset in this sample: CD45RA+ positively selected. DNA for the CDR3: TGTGCCAGTAGTATAGCGGTTCACACAGATACGCAGTATTTT. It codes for CASSIAVHTDTQYF.